This entry lists 29 T cell receptor beta chains sequenced from one sample in a study of blood T cell repertoires in COVID-19. Using immunoSEQ multiplex PCR, the repertoire was profiled, and TCRdb retains in-frame clones only, with some absent. Counted here are hundreds of thousands of clones, 87% occurring once; the ten biggest clones make up almost 3%. The sample was PBMCs or T cells enriched from blood (not recorded which). The receptor source for this set is a woman between 25 and 40 years old who had recovered from COVID-19.

This sequence joins TRBV28 and TRBJ2-7; 8 nucleotides agree with TRBD2. The CDR3 is 15 amino acids. Germline V gene data show CDR1 as MDHEN and CDR2 as SYDVKM. With V trimmed by 4 bases and J by 0 bases, 5 bases remained unmatched. The CDR3 spells CASSSEAGASYEQYF. The CDR3 DNA is TGTGCCAGCAGTTCCGAAGCGGGAGCCTCCTACGAGCAGTACTTC.

The rearrangement uses TRBV6-5 and TRBJ2-7; the D gene is possibly TRBD1 (5 bases). This CDR3 contains 15 residues. V was cut by 1 base and J by 0 bases, with 10 bases left in between. CDR1 MNHEY and CDR2 SVGAGI come from the germline V gene. The CDR3 coding sequence is TGTGCCAGCAGTTACTTACAGGTTAGCTCCTACGAGCAGTACTTC. This sequence encodes CASSYLQVSSYEQYF.

The chain couples TRBV28 to TRBJ2-5; a weak D match, TRBD1 (5 bases). The CDR3 is 13 amino acids. From germline, CDR1 is MDHEN and CDR2 SYDVKM. V dropped 6 bases and J dropped 5 bases, with 13 bases sitting between them. In DNA, the CDR3 is TGTGCCAGCAGACCGGACACGCGTGAGACCCAGTACTTC. Protein sequence: CASRPDTRETQYF.

This clone is a singleton in its sample. V gene TRBV30 combines with J gene TRBJ2-1; the match to TRBD2 covers 12 bases. Germline CDR1 GTSNPN, CDR2 SVGIG (reference sequence). V lost 3 bases to trimming and J lost 12 bases; unmatched junction nucleotides: 3. The CDR3 runs to 12 residues. CDR3 residues: CAWRGLAGGQFF. The DNA for the CDR3 is TGTGCCTGGAGGGGACTAGCGGGCGGGCAGTTCTTC.

The chain links TRBV12-2 to TRBJ2-7; the D call TRBD2 from the table was never checked on the DNA. TRBV12-2 is tagged as a pseudogene. The CDR3 has 16 amino acids. In nucleotides, the CDR3 is TGTGCAAGTCGCTTGGGGAAGCGGGAGCTGGCTTACGAGCAGTACTTC. It is translated as CASRLGKRELAYEQYF.

The chain has TRBV6-5 and TRBJ2-1, with 13 bases identical to TRBD2. Trimming at V came to 1 base and at J to 11 bases, leaving 2 bases not matched to a gene. The V gene's germline CDR1 is MNHEY and CDR2 SVGAGI. The CDR3 has 14 amino acids. DNA of the CDR3: TGTGCCAGCAGTTACTGGACTAGCGGGGGCCAGCAGTTCTTC. This encodes CASSYWTSGGQQFF.

The CDR3 here is CASTAGTGFEKLFF. CDR3 nucleotides: TGTGCCAGCACCGCCGGGACAGGTTTCGAAAAACTGTTTTTT. The chain combines TRBV7-9 with TRBJ1-4; 8 nucleotides agree with TRBD1. Germline V gives CDR1 SEHNR, CDR2 FQNEAQ (reference sequence). V lost 7 bases, J lost 8 bases, and 9 bases stayed unmatched. The CDR3 consists of 14 residues.

This clone has a single count. The chain couples TRBV11-2 to TRBJ2-2; 7 nucleotides line up with TRBD2. CDR1 SGHAT and CDR2 FQNNGV come from the germline V gene. Losses at the gene ends were 1 base for V and 1 base for J; bases not matched to a gene: 9. This CDR3 is 18 amino acids long. This chain's CDR3 is CASSLAGFRGGNTGELFF. In nucleotides, the CDR3 is TGTGCCAGCAGCTTAGCCGGGTTCCGCGGGGGGAACACCGGGGAGCTGTTTTTT.

This clone is a singleton in its sample. The chain uses TRBV6-5 and TRBJ1-6; no clear D gene. V lost 10 bases and J 0 bases, leaving 13 bases between the germline ends. The CDR3 has 15 residues. Germline-derived CDR1 and CDR2 are MNHEY and SVGAGI. The CDR3 sequence is CATSTGYSYNSPLHF. The CDR3 DNA reads as TGTGCCACGTCGACGGGGTACTCCTATAATTCACCCCTCCACTTT.

The genes are TRBV5-1 and TRBJ1-4; 10 nucleotides match TRBD1. The length of the CDR3 is 16 residues. Germline assignment: CDR1 SGHRS and CDR2 YFSETQ. The trim removed 0 bases at V and 5 bases at J, leaving 4 bases unmatched. The CDR3 reads CASSLVSGQGNEKLFF. The CDR3 bases are TGCGCCAGCAGCTTGGTATCGGGACAGGGGAATGAAAAACTGTTTTTT.

The sample holds one count of this clone. Distinct nucleotide sequences in the sample also encode this CDR3. The chain is built from TRBV18 and TRBJ1-2; a possible D gene is TRBD1 (6 bases). Looked up from germline, CDR1 is KGHSH and CDR2 is LQKENI. Trimming pared 1 base from V and 8 bases from J, leaving 14 bases between. The CDR3 runs 14 residues. CDR3 sequence: CASSPRRGPGGYTF. The CDR3 DNA follows: TGTGCCAGCTCACCACGCAGGGGTCCTGGGGGCTACACCTTC.

The chain carries TRBV7-2 and TRBJ2-3, with 9 bases lining up with TRBD2. CDR3 length: 17 amino acids. V lost 1 base and J lost 3; bases outside the gene matches: 8. Germline CDR1 and CDR2: SGHTA and FQGNSA. This CDR3 is CASSLGVGGGATDTQYF. CDR3 DNA sequence: TGTGCCAGCAGCTTAGGGGTTGGCGGGGGGGCGACAGATACGCAGTATTTT.

V and J are TRBV12-3 or TRBV12-4 and TRBJ1-1; D may be TRBD1 (5 bases). Trimming pared 4 bases from V and 4 bases from J, leaving 7 bases between. The CDR3 is 12 amino acids. This CDR3 reads CASSWRGTEAFF. DNA of the CDR3: TGTGCCAGCAGTTGGAGGGGCACTGAAGCTTTCTTT.

This clone was detected only a few times. V gene TRBV11-3 combines with J gene TRBJ2-1; tentatively, D is TRBD2 (5 bases). V was cut by 0 bases and J by 5 bases, with 8 bases left in between. Germline V gene sequence: CDR1 SGHNT, CDR2 YENEEA. CDR3 length: 14 residues. In nucleotides, the CDR3 is TGTGCCAGCAGCTTAGAAGACGGGAACAATGAGCAGTTCTTC. Residues: CASSLEDGNNEQFF.

The V gene is TRBV4-1, the J gene TRBJ2-1, with 11 bases fitting TRBD1. Per the germline V gene, CDR1 is MGHRA and CDR2 is YSYEKL. J was trimmed by 7 bases and V by 4 bases; bases with no gene match: 12. The CDR3 has 17 residues. CDR3 in amino acids: CASSRSSGTGGDNEQFF. DNA for the CDR3: TGCGCCAGCAGCCGGAGTTCCGGGACAGGGGGAGATAATGAGCAGTTCTTC.

V usage is TRBV27 and J usage is TRBJ1-2; TRBD1 aligns across 8 bases. Germline CDR1 and CDR2: MNHEY and SMNVEV (reference sequence). The CDR3 is 17 residues long. Losses at the gene ends were 6 bases for V and 8 bases for J; bases not matched to a gene: 20. The CDR3 protein is CASRPGEGQGGLGGYTF. CDR3 nucleotide sequence: TGTGCCAGCAGACCAGGGGAAGGACAGGGAGGTCTAGGAGGCTACACCTTC.

The rearrangement joins TRBV27 to TRBJ2-1, with D perhaps matching TRBD1 (5 bases). V shed 5 bases and J shed 5 bases, with 13 bases lying between them. The CDR3 length is 14 residues. Germline CDR1 MNHEY, CDR2 SMNVEV (reference sequence). This CDR3 reads CASSPWTDNNEQFF. The CDR3 bases are TGTGCCAGCAGTCCCTGGACGGACAACAATGAGCAGTTCTTC.

V and J are TRBV18 and TRBJ2-1, with 9 bases aligning to TRBD2. Per germline, CDR1 KGHSH and CDR2 LQKENI. The CDR3 is made up of 15 amino acids. The V gene end was trimmed by 3 bases and the J gene end by 8 bases; junction bases not matched to a gene: 8. CDR3 residues: CASSPLSGRRDEQFF. CDR3 DNA: TGTGCCAGCTCACCGTTAAGCGGGAGGAGGGATGAGCAGTTCTTC.

The rearrangement joins TRBV28 to TRBJ2-1; D is ambiguous. CDR1 and CDR2 from the germline V gene are MDHEN and SYDVKM. Between the trimmed V and J ends, which lost 8 bases and 3 bases, there was a span of 17 bases. The CDR3 runs to 15 residues. The CDR3 region has the DNA TGTGCCAGCCTGTCTACTGGCGGAGACTACAATGAGCAGTTCTTC. Its protein is CASLSTGGDYNEQFF.

The V call is TRBV15, the J call TRBJ1-1; D unclear. V shed 0 bases and J shed 4 bases, with 9 bases lying between them. CDR1 is LNHNV, CDR2 YYDKDF, per germline (reference sequence). The CDR3 covers 14 residues. In nucleotides, the CDR3 is TGTGCCACCAGCAGAGAACAGTTTACCACTGAAGCTTTCTTT. Amino acid sequence: CATSREQFTTEAFF.

The chain employs TRBV6-1 and TRBJ2-7; the match to TRBD2 covers 7 bases. After removal of 3 bases from V and 2 bases from J, the junction contained 4 bases not matched to a gene. CDR3 length: 14 residues. Germline V gene data show CDR1 as MNHNS and CDR2 as SASEGT. The CDR3 DNA sequence: TGTGCCAGCAGTGAGGTCCGGGGGGCCTACGAGCAGTACTTC. This translates into CASSEVRGAYEQYF.

This chain links TRBV4-1 with TRBJ2-1, with a weak D call TRBD2 (6 bases). CDR3 length equals 15 residues. Germline values: CDR1 MGHRA, CDR2 YSYEKL. Deletions cut 1 base from V and 8 bases from J, with 15 bases between. CDR3 bases: TGCGCCAGCAGCCAAGTTAGCGGTCCTGTCTATGAGCAGTTCTTC. This sequence encodes CASSQVSGPVYEQFF.

This clone was seen just once. This chain uses TRBV19 with TRBJ1-5; 8 bases match TRBD1. Per the germline V gene, CDR1 is LNHDA and CDR2 is SQIVND (reference sequence). The length of the CDR3 is 17 residues. V shed 1 base and J 0 bases; nucleotides not matched to a gene: 5. The chain's CDR3 is CASSIGGTGFSNQPQHF. As DNA, the CDR3 is TGTGCCAGTAGTATAGGGGGGACAGGTTTTAGCAATCAGCCCCAGCATTTT.

This chain joins TRBV5-1 and TRBJ2-5; no clear D gene. Trimming removed 0 bases at V and 5 bases at J, with 11 bases between. The CDR3 totals 14 residues. Germline V gene sequence: CDR1 SGHRS, CDR2 YFSETQ. DNA for the CDR3: TGCGCCAGCAGCTTGGAGATAGCCGGGGAGACCCAGTACTTC. It yields the protein CASSLEIAGETQYF.

The rearrangement uses TRBV7-8 and TRBJ2-2, with a weak D call TRBD1 (5 bases). Trimming removed 6 bases from V and 4 bases from J, with 15 bases in between. Germline CDR1 SGHVS, CDR2 FQNEAQ. The CDR3 consists of 15 residues. The CDR3 region has the DNA TGTGCCAGCAGGATTCAGGGTACTATCACCGGGGAGCTGTTTTTT. It yields the protein CASRIQGTITGELFF.

V usage is TRBV6-5 and J usage is TRBJ2-2; TRBD1 aligns across 8 bases. This CDR3 contains 16 residues. J was trimmed by 5 bases and V by 0 bases; bases with no gene match: 5. The germline CDR1 and CDR2 sequences are MNHEY and SVGAGI. The CDR3 spells CASSYSPGGETGELFF. The CDR3 DNA reads as TGTGCCAGCAGTTACTCCCCAGGGGGCGAGACCGGGGAGCTGTTTTTT.

The gene calls are TRBV5-5 and TRBJ2-3; 16 positions agree with TRBD2. This CDR3 is 18 amino acids long. Germline V gives CDR1 SGHKS, CDR2 YYEKEE (reference sequence). V was clipped by 0 bases and J by 8 bases; unmatched bases: 9. Here the CDR3 reads CASSLDGTSGGEMGTQYF. As DNA, the CDR3 is TGTGCCAGCAGCTTGGATGGGACTAGCGGGGGGGAGATGGGTACGCAGTATTTT.

This clone was detected only a few times. This chain joins TRBV5-4 and TRBJ1-2, with 9 bases identical to TRBD1. The CDR3 is made up of 15 amino acids. CDR1 and CDR2 from the germline V gene are SGHNT and YYREEE (reference sequence). The V and J ends lost 4 bases and 8 bases, in that order; junction bases with no gene match: 12. The CDR3 loop is CASSPTQDRGEGYTF. DNA for the CDR3: TGTGCCAGCAGCCCGACCCAAGACAGGGGGGAAGGCTACACCTTC.

In nucleotides, the CDR3 is TGTGCCAGCAGCCAGATGGACAGAGCCAAAAACATTCAGTACTTC. Translation: CASSQMDRAKNIQYF. The V gene is TRBV14, the J gene TRBJ2-4; tentatively, D is TRBD1 (6 bases). The germline CDR1 and CDR2 sequences are SGHDN and FVKESK. There are 15 residues in the CDR3. Trimming took 3 bases from V and 0 from J, leaving 9 bases between them.